The 27 T cell receptor beta chains below all came from one sample that was sequenced in a study of a mutant IDH1 vaccine in newly diagnosed glioma. The assay was immunoSEQ multiplex PCR, and TCRdb's table has in-frame clones only and misses some. The sample shows about 34,000 clones, around 83% of them seen only once. Regarding time point: baseline, week 1 (first vaccination visit). Treatment reported: pre-vaccination baseline after standard-of-care therapy. The starting material was peripheral blood mononuclear cells (PBMCs), obtained from a glioma patient treated with radiotherapy, temozolomide or both. These receptors all come from a man aged 50 to 59 with glioma. Some clones in this sample may be carry-over from other donors' samples.

V gene TRBV28 combines with J gene TRBJ2-3, with D perhaps TRBD1 (5 bases). Germline CDR1 reads MDHEN; CDR2 reads SYDVKM. V was trimmed by 5 bases and J by 6 bases, leaving 15 bases between them. This CDR3 spans 14 amino acids. Here the CDR3 DNA reads TGTGCCAGCAGTAGGGGCCCGAGTTGGGATACGCAGTATTTT. It codes for CASSRGPSWDTQYF.

This clone was seen more than once but under ten times. The V gene is TRBV6-1, the J gene TRBJ2-3, with 16 bases matching TRBD2. The CDR3 loop spans 14 amino acids. The V segment lost 8 bases and the J segment 4 bases; nucleotides outside the gene matches: 0. The germline CDR1 and CDR2 sequences are MNHNS and SASEGT. The CDR3 DNA reads as TGTGCCAGCGGGACTAGCGGGGGGGCAGATACGCAGTATTTT. Translating it yields CASGTSGGADTQYF.

The chain couples TRBV6-5 to TRBJ1-1; D call uncertain. V lost 4 bases and J 4 bases, leaving 4 bases between the germline ends. This CDR3 has 11 residues. The germline CDR1 and CDR2 sequences are MNHEY and SVGAGI. The CDR3 DNA reads TGTGCCAGCAGTTTGGGCACTGAAGCTTTCTTT. This gives the protein CASSLGTEAFF.

The chain recombines TRBV11-2 with TRBJ2-1, with TRBD2 matching over 7 bases. This CDR3 contains 16 residues. V lost 6 bases, J lost 1 base, and 9 bases stayed unmatched. Germline CDR1 is SGHAT and CDR2 is FQNNGV. The CDR3 nucleotides are TGTGCCAGCAGTAGACGGGGGAGGGTTTCCTACAATGAGCAGTTCTTC. It translates to CASSRRGRVSYNEQFF. Drawing the rest from reference TRBV11-2 and TRBJ2-1, the complete variable domain is EAGVAQSPRYKIIEKRQSVAFWCNPISGHATLYWYQQILGQGPKLLIQFQNNGVVDDSQLPKDRFSAERLKGVDSTLKIQPAKLEDSAVYLCASSRRGRVSYNEQFFGPGTRLTVL.

This chain uses TRBV5-4 with TRBJ2-1; D might be TRBD1 or TRBD2, each matching 5 bases. CDR1 SGHNT and CDR2 YYREEE come from the germline V gene (reference sequence). V was pared by 2 bases and J by 4 bases, with 13 bases between. The CDR3 runs 15 residues. CDR3 sequence: CASSLRVGPYNEQFF. In nucleotides, the CDR3 is TGTGCCAGCAGCTTAAGAGTGGGACCTTACAATGAGCAGTTCTTC.

This chain joins TRBV5-1 and TRBJ2-5, with D perhaps matching TRBD1 (5 bases). CDR1 and CDR2 (germline): SGHRS, YFSETQ. Trimming left V 4 bases short and J 0 bases short, with 7 bases between. The CDR3 is 13 amino acids. The CDR3 region has the DNA TGCGCCAGCAGCCCAGGGTACCAAGAGACCCAGTACTTC. Residues: CASSPGYQETQYF.

The CDR3 is CASNLARRGQSGYTF. CDR3 nucleotides: TGTGCCAGCAACCTGGCTCGTCGGGGACAATCAGGCTACACCTTC. The rearrangement joins TRBV5-8 to TRBJ1-2; D perhaps matches TRBD1 (6 bases). Looked up from germline, CDR1 is SGHTS and CDR2 is YDEGEE. V was cut by 6 bases and J by 8 bases, with 23 bases left in between. The CDR3 contains 15 residues.

V is TRBV9 and J is TRBJ2-4; 7 bases are shared with TRBD2. Germline V gene lookup returns CDR1 SGDLS and CDR2 YYNGEE. V lost 4 bases to trimming and J lost 2 bases; unmatched junction nucleotides: 6. The CDR3 is made up of 15 amino acids. As DNA, the CDR3 is TGTGCCAGCAGCATTGCTAGCGGCACCAAAAACATTCAGTACTTC. This codes for CASSIASGTKNIQYF.

This clone showed up just once. V and J are TRBV7-9 and TRBJ2-2; no reliable D call. Germline V gene lookup returns CDR1 SEHNR and CDR2 FQNEAQ (reference sequence). CDR3 size: 15 residues. V was pared by 5 bases and J by 4 bases, with 14 bases between. CDR3 in DNA: TGTGCCAGCAGCACCCAAGTAGGGCGCACCGGGGAGCTGTTTTTT. Protein product: CASSTQVGRTGELFF.

The V and J genes are TRBV25-1 and TRBJ1-1; tentatively, D is TRBD1 (6 bases). The germline V gene has CDR1 MGHDK and CDR2 SYGVNS. The CDR3 length is 11 residues. Trimming left V 4 bases short and J 11 bases short, with 11 bases between. CDR3 loop: CASSGQGFAFF. In nucleotides, the CDR3 is TGTGCCAGCAGTGGGCAGGGGTTCGCTTTCTTT.

The gene calls are TRBV7-2 and TRBJ2-7; D is uncertain. The CDR3 extends over 12 amino acids. CDR1 is SGHTA, CDR2 FQGNSA, per germline. Between the trimmed V and J ends, which lost 1 base and 2 bases, there was a span of 3 bases. CDR3 sequence: CASSLVPYEQYF. The CDR3 DNA follows: TGTGCCAGCAGCTTAGTCCCCTACGAGCAGTACTTC. Combining the CDR3 with reference TRBV7-2 and TRBJ2-7 gives the whole variable domain GAGVSQSPSNKVTEKGKDVELRCDPISGHTALYWYRQSLGQGLEFLIYFQGNSAPDKSGLPSDRFSAERTGGSVSTLTIQRTQQEDSAVYLCASSLVPYEQYFGPGTRLTVT.

The rearrangement uses TRBV5-4 and TRBJ2-1; D unclear. Germline values: CDR1 SGHNT, CDR2 YYREEE (reference sequence). Trimming cost V 4 bases and J 9 bases, with 8 bases left between them. The CDR3 contains 11 residues. The CDR3 region is CASSRASEQFF. The CDR3, as DNA: TGTGCCAGCAGCCGAGCGAGTGAGCAGTTCTTC.

This chain joins TRBV6-1 and TRBJ2-7, with a possible D match to TRBD1 (5 bases). With 3 bases removed from V and 3 bases from J, the gap between germline ends came to 9 bases. Germline loops: CDR1 MNHNS, CDR2 SASEGT. This CDR3 is built from 13 residues. The CDR3 sequence: CASSDRASYEQYF. CDR3 DNA sequence: TGTGCCAGCAGTGACAGGGCAAGCTACGAGCAGTACTTC.

The V gene is TRBV7-3, the J gene TRBJ2-2; TRBD1 or TRBD2 may be the D gene (5 bases each). This CDR3 region has 15 residues. The V end lost 3 bases, the J end lost 0 bases, and 8 bases lay between the germline ends. Germline V lookup: CDR1 SGHTA, CDR2 FQGTGA. CDR3 sequence: CASSFGTPNTGELFF. CDR3 nucleotide sequence: TGTGCCAGCAGCTTCGGGACCCCGAACACCGGGGAGCTGTTTTTT.

The chain recombines TRBV6-6 with TRBJ1-2, with D possibly matching TRBD1 (6 bases). This CDR3 region has 14 residues. V dropped 6 bases and J dropped 4 bases, with 15 bases sitting between them. The germline CDR1 and CDR2 sequences are MNHNY and SVGAGI (reference sequence). The CDR3 DNA is TGTGCCAGCAGGACGGACAGCTCATTCTATGGCTACACCTTC. Residues: CASRTDSSFYGYTF.

This clone has more than one count but fewer than ten. The chain recombines TRBV30 with TRBJ1-4, with TRBD1 as a possible D gene (5 bases). CDR1 is GTSNPN and CDR2 is SVGIG in the germline V gene (reference sequence). The V and J ends lost 2 bases and 7 bases respectively, with 17 bases between them. The CDR3 has 15 residues. CDR3 amino acids: CAWSSVDRVGEKLFF. Written as DNA, the CDR3 is TGTGCCTGGAGTTCAGTCGACAGAGTGGGTGAAAAACTGTTTTTT.

J is TRBJ2-2 and V is TRBV19, with D unresolved. The CDR3 spans 13 residues. Germline CDR1 reads LNHDA; CDR2 reads SQIVND (reference sequence). Trimming cost V 2 bases and J 9 bases, with 10 bases left between them. The CDR3 coding sequence is TGTGCCAGTAGTATACTCGGGTCCTGGGAGCTGTTTTTT. Its protein product is CASSILGSWELFF.

The rearrangement links TRBV5-1 to TRBJ2-3, with 14 bases matching TRBD2. The CDR3 is 17 amino acids. Germline values: CDR1 SGHRS, CDR2 YFSETQ. The V and J ends lost 4 bases and 4 bases, in that order; junction bases with no gene match: 8. CDR3 nucleotides: TGCGCCAGCAGCCCGGGGACTAGCGGGAGAGTGGCAGATACGCAGTATTTT. Amino acid sequence: CASSPGTSGRVADTQYF.

CDR3 DNA sequence: TGCGCCAGCAGCCAAGAACGGGCTCACTACGAGCAGTACTTC. Protein sequence: CASSQERAHYEQYF. This rearrangement joins TRBV4-1 to TRBJ2-7; D remains unclear. The ends were cut back, 0 bases at V and 3 bases at J, with 9 bases in the middle. The V gene's germline CDR1 is MGHRA and CDR2 YSYEKL. There are 14 residues in the CDR3.

J is TRBJ1-1 and V is TRBV7-6; D may be TRBD1 (6 bases). The CDR3 sequence is 17 residues long. The ends were cut back, 1 base at V and 0 bases at J, with 15 bases in the middle. Germline CDR1 and CDR2: SGHVS and FNYEAQ. CDR3: CASSLGLGGSMNTEAFF. DNA of the CDR3: TGTGCCAGCAGCTTAGGTTTGGGGGGCTCTATGAACACTGAAGCTTTCTTT.

The V and J genes are TRBV27 and TRBJ1-1; no definite D call. Trimming removed 9 bases at V and 6 bases at J, with 11 bases between. The germline gives CDR1 MNHEY, CDR2 SMNVEV (reference sequence). The CDR3 runs 11 residues. CDR3 nucleotide sequence: TGTGCCAGGCCCAAGGGCGCTGAAGCTTTCTTT. This codes for CARPKGAEAFF.

The V gene is TRBV4-1, the J gene TRBJ1-4; the match to TRBD1 covers 9 bases. CDR3 length: 16 amino acids. J lost 1 base, V lost 4 bases, and 4 bases had no gene match. The V gene's germline CDR1 is MGHRA and CDR2 YSYEKL. The CDR3 sequence is CASSRMTGGTNEKLFF. In DNA, the CDR3 is TGCGCCAGCAGCCGGATGACAGGGGGAACTAATGAAAAACTGTTTTTT.

The V and J genes are TRBV19 and TRBJ1-2; a weak D match, TRBD1 (6 bases). Per the germline V gene, CDR1 is LNHDA and CDR2 is SQIVND (reference sequence). The V and J ends lost 6 bases and 5 bases respectively, with 19 bases between them. The CDR3 totals 15 residues. The DNA for the CDR3 is TGTGCCAGTAGCGAGGTGGGGGGGCGCCGGTATGGCTACACCTTC. This codes for CASSEVGGRRYGYTF.

The V and J genes are TRBV6-5 and TRBJ2-7, with D unclear. Trimming stripped 0 bases from V and 1 base from J, with 7 bases between. Germline lookup yields CDR1 MNHEY and CDR2 SVGAGI. The CDR3 extends over 14 amino acids. CDR3 sequence (DNA): TGTGCCAGCAGTTACTCTCGGGCTTCCTACGAGCAGTACTTC. This encodes CASSYSRASYEQYF.

The genes are TRBV5-1 and TRBJ2-1; the match to TRBD2 covers 9 bases. Germline V gives CDR1 SGHRS, CDR2 YFSETQ. The J segment lost 1 base and the V segment lost 2 bases, leaving 7 bases of the junction unmatched. The CDR3 covers 17 residues. The CDR3 nucleotides read TGCGCCAGCAGCTTTGGGAGGCGGGAGGGGTCCTACAATGAGCAGTTCTTC. Its protein product is CASSFGRREGSYNEQFF.

The V and J genes are TRBV6-6 and TRBJ1-1; 9 bases agree with TRBD1. CDR1 and CDR2 from the germline V gene are MNHNY and SVGAGI (reference sequence). The ends lost 2 bases at V and 4 bases at J; junction bases unmatched: 5. The CDR3 is made up of 15 amino acids. The CDR3 DNA reads TGTGCCAGCAGTTACCCCGGGACAGGGAGCACTGAAGCTTTCTTT. Encoded protein: CASSYPGTGSTEAFF.

V and J are TRBV7-9 and TRBJ2-7, with 7 bases aligning to TRBD1. V was pared by 5 bases and J by 4 bases, with 8 bases of the junction left unmatched. Germline V gives CDR1 SEHNR, CDR2 FQNEAQ (reference sequence). The CDR3 totals 14 residues. CDR3 nucleotide sequence: TGTGCCAGCAGCGTACAGGGGCTCGGTTACGAGCAGTACTTC. Protein product: CASSVQGLGYEQYF.